The present T cell receptor (beta chain) was sequenced within a study of T cells in women clearing cervical HPV infection. Study background: Donors had HPV16-related CIN3 or worse; 2 had invasive cancer. Case blood drawn at lesion detection; control blood after infection cleared. Study-level findings and limits: CIN3+ cases had significantly higher TCR richness than controls; evenness did not differ.

Data came from immunoSEQ multiplex PCR; TCRdb stores just in-frame clones and leaves some out. The sample shows 15,000 to 20,000 clones, and approximately 10% sits with its ten largest clones. Per germline, CDR1 SGHRS and CDR2 YFSETQ. The CDR3 totals 15 residues. V shed 0 bases and J 4 bases; nucleotides not matched to a gene: 4. Note on this clone: Its antigen remains unknown. Coverage ceases 3 residues before the CDR3 finishes, and the germline J gene fills in the end.

The origin of this receptor is a woman between 18 and 70 years old with a cervical HPV16 infection that either progressed to CIN3+ or cleared (not recorded which). Sequences were obtained from blood buffy coat. The gene calls are TRBV5-1 and TRBJ2-5; 9 bases align to TRBD1. The CDR3 spells CASSLDGTGRETQYF. The DNA read from the CDR3 is TGCGCCAGCAGCTTGGACGGGACAGGGAGAGAGACC.